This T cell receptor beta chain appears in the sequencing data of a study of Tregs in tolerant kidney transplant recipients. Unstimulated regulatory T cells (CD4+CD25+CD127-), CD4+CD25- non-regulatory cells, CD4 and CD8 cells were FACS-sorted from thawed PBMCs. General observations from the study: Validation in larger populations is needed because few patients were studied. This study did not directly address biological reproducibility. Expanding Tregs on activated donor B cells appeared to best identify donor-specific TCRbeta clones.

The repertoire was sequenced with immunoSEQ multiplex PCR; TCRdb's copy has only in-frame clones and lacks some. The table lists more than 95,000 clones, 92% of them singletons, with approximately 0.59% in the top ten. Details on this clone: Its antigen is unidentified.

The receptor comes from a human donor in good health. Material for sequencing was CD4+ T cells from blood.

CDR3 nucleotides: TGTGCCAGCAGCTTTTTTCCCCCCCCGAATCAGCCCCAGCATTTT. Translated, it gives CASSFFPPPNQPQHF. This sequence joins TRBV7-2 and TRBJ1-5; D is unresolved. The germline CDR1 and CDR2 sequences are SGHTA and FQGNSA. This CDR3 contains 15 residues. Trimming removed 3 bases from V and 4 bases from J, with 13 bases in between.